This T cell receptor beta chain derives from a study of blood T cell repertoires in COVID-19. Per the study methods: Amplification from reference gene primers served as the basis for estimated nucleated cell counts. Sequenced by immunoSEQ multiplex PCR; TCRdb stores in-frame clones only, minus some. The DNA was the basis for D and trimming; V, J and clone size are from that table. The data contain 95,000 to 110,000 clones, approximately 80% of them singletons. CDR3 length: 13 residues. V gave up 5 bases and J gave up 9 bases, with 11 bases separating them. CDR1 is SGHTA and CDR2 is FQGNSA in the germline V gene.

This receptor was identified in a human donor in a cohort sampled during active COVID-19. Sequencing input: peripheral blood. The rearrangement joins TRBV7-2 to TRBJ1-6; D remains unclear. The CDR3 coding sequence is TGTGCCAGCAGCCCAGGCCCCCTTTCACCCCTCCACTTT. Translated: CASSPGPLSPLHF.